Below are 18 T cell receptor beta chains sequenced from a single sample in a study of T cell responses to AZD1222 COVID-19 vaccine. Assay: immunoSEQ multiplex PCR; the TCRdb copy retains only in-frame clones and omits some. The sample has about 140,000 clones, roughly 92% seen once. The source was peripheral blood, collected 28 days after the second AZD1222 dose. The receptors were sampled from an adult who received the AZD1222 COVID-19 vaccine.

The V and J genes are TRBV30 and TRBJ2-2, with D uncertain. With 0 bases removed from V and 7 bases from J, the gap between germline ends came to 6 bases. The CDR3 covers 12 residues. The V gene's germline CDR1 is GTSNPN and CDR2 SVGIG (reference sequence). CDR3 sequence (DNA): TGTGCCTGGAGTGTAAACTTCGGGGAGCTGTTTTTT. Translation: CAWSVNFGELFF.

Comment on this clone: This sample includes further DNA sequences coding for the same CDR3. The rearrangement links TRBV7-9 to TRBJ1-5, with 7 bases that match TRBD1. This CDR3 contains 13 residues. After removal of 4 bases from V and 7 bases from J, the junction contained 4 bases not matched to a gene. Germline values: CDR1 SEHNR, CDR2 FQNEAQ (reference sequence). The DNA for the CDR3 is TGTGCCAGCAGCTCAGGGGGGGGACAGCCCCAGCATTTT. Residues: CASSSGGGQPQHF.

V usage is TRBV28 and J usage is TRBJ2-4; TRBD2 agrees at 16 bases. From germline, CDR1 is MDHEN and CDR2 SYDVKM. Trimming cost V 4 bases and J 5 bases; bases outside gene matches: 11. The CDR3 has 19 residues. For the CDR3, the DNA is TGTGCCAGCAGTTATCCGGGACTAGCGGGAGGGCCGTCGGAAAACATTCAGTACTTC. Its translation: CASSYPGLAGGPSENIQYF. Drawing the rest from reference TRBV28 and TRBJ2-4, the complete variable domain is DVKVTQSSRYLVKRTGEKVFLECVQDMDHENMFWYRQDPGLGLRLIYFSYDVKMKEKGDIPEGYSVSREKKERFSLILESASTNQTSMYLCASSYPGLAGGPSENIQYFGAGTRLSVL.

The chain combines TRBV4-2 with TRBJ1-2, with a tentative D call TRBD1 (5 bases). V lost 1 base, J lost 2 bases, and 8 bases lay in between. The CDR3 spans 14 residues. Germline V CDR1 and CDR2: LGHNA, YNFKEQ. The DNA of the CDR3 is TGTGCCAGCAGCCAAGGACGGGACAACTATGGCTACACCTTC. Translation: CASSQGRDNYGYTF.

The CDR3, as DNA: TGTGCTAGTGGTTCCACGGGACGGATGAACACTGAAGCTTTCTTT. Its translation is CASGSTGRMNTEAFF. This chain connects TRBV12-5 to TRBJ1-1, with TRBD1 as a possible D gene (5 bases). Germline CDR1 reads LGHNT; CDR2 reads FRNRAP. V lost 4 bases, J lost 0 bases, and 12 bases lay in between. The CDR3 runs to 15 residues.

This chain connects TRBV18 to TRBJ2-1, with D possibly matching TRBD2 (5 bases). The CDR3 spans 13 residues. V gave up 3 bases and J gave up 5 bases, with 8 bases separating them. Germline values: CDR1 KGHSH, CDR2 LQKENI. The CDR3 coding sequence is TGTGCCAGCTCACCCCCCGGGGACAATGAGCAGTTCTTC. Encoded protein: CASSPPGDNEQFF.

V and J are TRBV7-3 and TRBJ2-3; D possibly matches TRBD1 or TRBD2 (5 bases each). The germline V and J ends were trimmed by 7 bases and 6 bases, with 20 bases remaining between them. The V gene's germline CDR1 is SGHTA and CDR2 FQGTGA. The CDR3 is made up of 15 amino acids. The CDR3 DNA sequence: TGTGCCAGCAAAGGGAATCGTGGGGGTCCGGATACGCAGTATTTT. This gives the protein CASKGNRGGPDTQYF.

The chain recombines TRBV29-1 with TRBJ2-3; 9 nucleotides align to TRBD1. The CDR3 is made up of 14 amino acids. Germline loops: CDR1 SQVTM, CDR2 ANQGSEA. The trim removed 3 bases at V and 8 bases at J, leaving 9 bases unmatched. CDR3 nucleotide sequence: TGCAGCGTTGACGGGACAGGGAGGATCGGTACGCAGTATTTT. Protein sequence: CSVDGTGRIGTQYF.

The chain employs TRBV7-2 and TRBJ1-2; D is unresolved. V was cut by 0 bases and J by 6 bases, with 5 bases left in between. CDR1 is SGHTA and CDR2 is FQGNSA in the germline V gene. The CDR3 totals 12 residues. CDR3 DNA: TGTGCCAGCAGCTTAGCAAGAGATGGCTACACCTTC. Protein product: CASSLARDGYTF.

This sequence joins TRBV7-8 and TRBJ2-6; no clear D. The CDR3 runs 13 residues. V lost 0 bases, J lost 4 bases, and 1 base lay in between. Germline-derived CDR1 and CDR2 are SGHVS and FQNEAQ. In DNA, the CDR3 is TGTGCCAGCAGCTTAGCAGGGGCCAACGTCCTGACTTTC. Translation: CASSLAGANVLTF.

The CDR3 DNA reads as TGCGCCAGCAGCTTGGCCGTCAGCAGCACAGATACGCAGTATTTT. Translating gives CASSLAVSSTDTQYF. V is TRBV5-1 and J is TRBJ2-3, with no clear D. Germline loops: CDR1 SGHRS, CDR2 YFSETQ. V dropped 0 bases and J dropped 0 bases, with 8 bases sitting between them. CDR3 size: 15 residues.

The rearrangement uses TRBV29-1 and TRBJ2-1; D is unresolved. Germline CDR1 reads SQVTM; CDR2 reads ANQGSEA. This CDR3 is built from 12 residues. Trimming took off 7 bases at V and 10 bases at J, with 17 bases between the two ends. CDR3 in amino acids: CSGTAEIQEQFF. The DNA for the CDR3 is TGCAGCGGGACCGCGGAGATACAGGAGCAGTTCTTC.

CDR3 sequence: CASSQEGFQETQYF. The CDR3 DNA reads TGTGCCAGCAGCCAGGAGGGTTTCCAAGAGACCCAGTACTTC. V usage is TRBV3-1 (or the pseudogene TRBV3-2) and J usage is TRBJ2-5; a weak D match, TRBD2 (6 bases). Trimming took 3 bases from V and 1 from J, leaving 9 bases between them. CDR3 length: 14 residues. Germline V CDR1 and CDR2: LGHDT, YNNKEL (reference sequence).

The chain couples TRBV19 to TRBJ1-1; possibly TRBD1 for D (5 bases). Germline lookup yields CDR1 LNHDA and CDR2 SQIVND (reference sequence). The CDR3 loop spans 15 amino acids. Deletions cut 3 bases from V and 0 bases from J, with 11 bases between. CDR3 sequence (DNA): TGTGCCAGTAGTATCGCGACAGCCCTGAACACTGAAGCTTTCTTT. This sequence encodes CASSIATALNTEAFF.

The chain employs TRBV30 and TRBJ1-4; 11 nucleotides agree with TRBD1. V shed 3 bases, J shed 4 bases, and the junction held 7 bases outside the gene matches. This CDR3 contains 16 residues. Germline V CDR1 and CDR2: GTSNPN, SVGIG (reference sequence). The CDR3 loop is CAWSAGTGGSNEKLFF. For the CDR3, the DNA is TGTGCCTGGAGCGCCGGGACAGGGGGGAGTAATGAAAAACTGTTTTTT.

This clone has just a few counts. The chain carries TRBV11-2 and TRBJ1-6; TRBD1 might be the D (5 bases). The CDR3 totals 16 residues. Germline loops: CDR1 SGHAT, CDR2 FQNNGV. V lost 1 base to trimming and J lost 9 bases, with 16 bases between them. The CDR3, as DNA: TGTGCCAGCAGCTTAGTCGGCCACGGGGGGAGTTCACCCCTCCACTTT. Translation: CASSLVGHGGSSPLHF.

The rearrangement uses TRBV7-9 and TRBJ2-7; D may be TRBD1 or TRBD2 (7 bases each). Trimming removed 7 bases from V and 9 bases from J, with 25 bases in between. The CDR3 extends over 15 amino acids. Germline-derived CDR1 and CDR2 are SEHNR and FQNEAQ (reference sequence). The CDR3 loop reads CASTQGGRLLERQYF. CDR3 nucleotides: TGTGCCAGCACCCAGGGGGGGCGGCTGTTGGAGCGGCAGTACTTC.

The J gene is TRBJ1-2, the V gene TRBV12-3 or TRBV12-4; no definite D call. V gave up 3 bases and J gave up 4 bases, with 9 bases separating them. The CDR3 totals 13 residues. The DNA of the CDR3 is TGTGCCAGCAGTTTTAACAGTTTCTATGGCTACACCTTC. This encodes CASSFNSFYGYTF.